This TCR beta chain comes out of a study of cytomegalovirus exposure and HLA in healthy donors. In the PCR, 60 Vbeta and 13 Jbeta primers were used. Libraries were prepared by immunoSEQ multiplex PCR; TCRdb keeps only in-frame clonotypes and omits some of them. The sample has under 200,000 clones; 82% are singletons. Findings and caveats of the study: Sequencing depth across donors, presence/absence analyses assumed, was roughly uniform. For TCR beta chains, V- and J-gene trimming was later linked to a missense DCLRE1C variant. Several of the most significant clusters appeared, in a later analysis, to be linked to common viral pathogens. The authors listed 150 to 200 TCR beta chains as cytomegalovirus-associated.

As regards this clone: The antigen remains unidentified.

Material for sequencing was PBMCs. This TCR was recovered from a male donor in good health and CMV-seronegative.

The CDR3 spells CASSGYPTSGGALETQYF. CDR3 DNA: TGTGCCAGCAGCGGATACCCGACTAGCGGGGGGGCCCTAGAGACCCAGTACTTC. J is TRBJ2-5 and V is TRBV5-4, with 14 bases identical to TRBD2. The CDR3 runs 18 residues. CDR1 and CDR2 (germline): SGHNT, YYREEE (reference sequence). Trimming at V came to 4 bases and at J to 4 bases, leaving 12 bases not matched to a gene.